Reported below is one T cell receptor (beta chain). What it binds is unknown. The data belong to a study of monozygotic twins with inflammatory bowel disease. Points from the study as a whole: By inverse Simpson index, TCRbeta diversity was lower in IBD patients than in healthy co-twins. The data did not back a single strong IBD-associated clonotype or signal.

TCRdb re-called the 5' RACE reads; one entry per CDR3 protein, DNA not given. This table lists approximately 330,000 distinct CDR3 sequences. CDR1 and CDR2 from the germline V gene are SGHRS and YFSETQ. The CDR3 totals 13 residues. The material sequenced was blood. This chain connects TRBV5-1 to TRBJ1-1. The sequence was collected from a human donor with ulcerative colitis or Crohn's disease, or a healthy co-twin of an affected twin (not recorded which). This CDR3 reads CASTVDLNTEAFF.